The sample holds many counts of the clone carrying this T cell receptor (beta chain). Its antigen is unknown. Individual cDNA molecules were tagged with unique molecular identifiers, the study reported. Each CDR3 protein gets one entry after TCRdb re-called the 5' RACE reads with MiXCR. The profile shows 25,000 to 30,000 distinct CDR3 sequences, roughly 4% of them singletons. This specimen belongs to a study of early T cells in non-severe SARS-CoV-2 infection. Across the whole study: Sequencing targeted bulk RNA from unsorted whole blood, leaving chains unpaired. General observations from the study: Private and CD4 specificities were missed by VDJdb matching, skewed to anti-spike CD8.

The CDR3 contains 21 residues. Looked up from germline, CDR1 is SGHNT and CDR2 is YYREEE (reference sequence). Germline trimming cut 1 base from V and 1 base from J; bases unmatched to any gene: 17. Input material: whole blood. This TCR was recovered from an adult who was a healthcare worker with PCR-confirmed SARS-CoV-2 infection or an uninfected control (not recorded which). The chain carries TRBV5-4 and TRBJ2-4; 10 bases line up with TRBD1. CDR3 sequence: CASSLSPEGQGSFLAKNIQYF. The CDR3 coding sequence is TGTGCCAGCAGCTTGAGTCCTGAGGGACAGGGGTCCTTCCTTGCCAAAAACATTCAGTACTTC.